Following are 23 T cell receptor beta chains from one sample sequenced in a study of T cells in localized non-small cell lung cancer. The protocol was immunoSEQ multiplex PCR, while the TCRdb copy is restricted to in-frame clones and leaves out a portion. The sample lists approximately 60,000 clones, roughly 90% occurring once. Sequenced material: peripheral blood, taken before any cancer treatment. Every receptor here comes from a woman aged 35-70 years with stage I lung adenocarcinoma.

This clone was recorded once. This chain connects TRBV5-4 to TRBJ2-2; 9 bases line up with TRBD1. J gave up 5 bases and V 3 bases, and 8 bases lay outside the gene matches. The CDR3 is 16 amino acids. Germline-derived CDR1 and CDR2 are SGHNT and YYREEE (reference sequence). The CDR3, as DNA: TGTGCCAGCAGCTCTTACAGGGGGCAGGGAACCGGGGAGCTGTTTTTT. Residues: CASSSYRGQGTGELFF.

The chain recombines TRBV28 with TRBJ2-3; D is possibly TRBD2 (6 bases). Trimming stripped 3 bases from V and 4 bases from J, with 11 bases between. The CDR3 contains 14 residues. Germline-derived CDR1 and CDR2 are MDHEN and SYDVKM. In DNA, the CDR3 is TGTGCCAGCAGTTTGGGTGGGAGGCCAGATACGCAGTATTTT. Protein sequence: CASSLGGRPDTQYF.

This chain uses TRBV6-5 with TRBJ2-1, with D perhaps TRBD1 (5 bases). Germline values: CDR1 MNHEY, CDR2 SVGAGI. The V end was cut by 5 bases, the J end by 8 bases, with 16 bases between. The CDR3 covers 14 residues. The CDR3 is CASSRMQGFHEQFF. In DNA form, the CDR3 reads TGTGCCAGCAGTAGGATGCAGGGTTTCCATGAGCAGTTCTTC.

The rearrangement uses TRBV7-2 and TRBJ2-1; 7 bases fit TRBD2. Germline CDR1 reads SGHTA; CDR2 reads FQGNSA. J gave up 7 bases and V 4 bases, and 10 bases lay outside the gene matches. The CDR3 is 15 amino acids. For the CDR3, the DNA is TGTGCCAGCAGCTCCGCCGGGGGGACGTGGAATGAGCAGTTCTTC. It specifies CASSSAGGTWNEQFF.

This chain connects TRBV5-1 to TRBJ2-5; maybe TRBD1 (6 bases). Germline CDR1 SGHRS, CDR2 YFSETQ. V was pared by 4 bases and J by 2 bases, with 15 bases between. This CDR3 comprises 15 residues. CDR3 loop: CASSHPDRLQETQYF. The CDR3, as DNA: TGCGCCAGCAGCCACCCCGACAGGCTGCAAGAGACCCAGTACTTC.

The V call is TRBV5-4, the J call TRBJ2-3; TRBD2 matches at 15 bases. The ends lost 4 bases at V and 7 bases at J; junction bases unmatched: 7. Germline V gene data show CDR1 as SGHNT and CDR2 as YYREEE (reference sequence). This CDR3 is 16 amino acids long. The CDR3 protein is CASSRTSGGALNTQYF. For the CDR3, the DNA is TGTGCCAGCAGCCGGACTAGCGGGGGGGCCTTGAATACGCAGTATTTT.

The chain employs TRBV28 and TRBJ1-3, with a possible D match to TRBD1 (6 bases). The CDR3 is 15 amino acids. Germline V gives CDR1 MDHEN, CDR2 SYDVKM. V was trimmed by 2 bases and J by 4 bases, leaving 12 bases between them. CDR3 residues: CASSLQTGKGNTIYF. CDR3 in DNA: TGTGCCAGCAGTTTACAAACAGGGAAAGGAAACACCATATATTTT.

The chain uses TRBV19 and TRBJ2-1; TRBD2 matches at 12 bases. V trimming: 8 bases; J trimming: 7 bases; junction bases outside the gene matches: 3. The CDR3 consists of 13 residues. Germline V gene data show CDR1 as LNHDA and CDR2 as SQIVND (reference sequence). Here the CDR3 reads CASLAGGPNEQFF. The DNA for the CDR3 is TGTGCCAGTCTAGCGGGGGGGCCTAATGAGCAGTTCTTC. The variable domain in full, completed from reference TRBV19 and TRBJ2-1, reads DGGITQSPKYLFRKEGQNVTLSCEQNLNHDAMYWYRQDPGQGLRLIYYSQIVNDFQKGDIAEGYSVSREKKESFPLTVTSAQKNPTAFYLCASLAGGPNEQFFGPGTRLTVL.

Written as DNA, the CDR3 is TGTGCCAGCAGTCCCGCGGGATATGAAAAACTGTTTTTT. As protein: CASSPAGYEKLFF. This chain connects TRBV7-9 to TRBJ1-4; D unresolved. V was trimmed by 6 bases and J by 6 bases, leaving 11 bases between them. CDR3 size: 13 residues. The germline V gene has CDR1 SEHNR and CDR2 FQNEAQ (reference sequence).

V is TRBV5-1 and J is TRBJ2-5, with 9 bases that match TRBD2. The junction had 14 bases not matched to a gene; V was cut back by 10 bases and J by 4 bases. The CDR3 is made up of 15 amino acids. CDR1 is SGHRS, CDR2 YFSETQ, per germline. The CDR3 reads CASNGGLAGRETQYF. The CDR3 DNA reads as TGCGCCTCAAACGGGGGGCTAGCGGGACGAGAGACCCAGTACTTC.

This chain uses TRBV19 with TRBJ1-1; possibly TRBD1 for D (5 bases). CDR3 size: 14 residues. Germline loops: CDR1 LNHDA, CDR2 SQIVND (reference sequence). Between the trimmed V and J ends, which lost 5 bases and 0 bases, there was a span of 10 bases. CDR3 sequence: CASSRQLMNTEAFF. The CDR3 DNA reads TGTGCCAGTAGTCGACAGCTTATGAACACTGAAGCTTTCTTT.

V is TRBV7-9 and J is TRBJ1-1, with 7 bases aligning to TRBD1. Germline loops: CDR1 SEHNR, CDR2 FQNEAQ (reference sequence). This CDR3 contains 13 residues. V gave up 6 bases and J gave up 12 bases; unmatched junction bases: 13. The CDR3 here is CASSLERQGWTFF. The DNA of the CDR3 is TGTGCCAGCAGTCTAGAACGACAGGGCTGGACTTTCTTT.

This clone was found once. The V and J genes are TRBV5-1 and TRBJ1-1; TRBD1 matches 9 bases. Germline CDR1 and CDR2: SGHRS and YFSETQ. J was trimmed by 3 bases and V by 5 bases; bases with no gene match: 5. The CDR3 is made up of 14 amino acids. In DNA, the CDR3 is TGCGCCAGCAGAACAGGGGGCGCCGACACTGAAGCTTTCTTT. Translation gives CASRTGGADTEAFF.

The sample holds a few counts of this clone. The chain employs TRBV27 and TRBJ2-1; TRBD1 matches 9 bases. The V gene's germline CDR1 is MNHEY and CDR2 SMNVEV (reference sequence). The ends lost 6 bases at V and 9 bases at J; junction bases unmatched: 12. The CDR3 contains 15 residues. The CDR3 DNA follows: TGTGCCAGCAGGCCCCGGGACAGGGCCCTGGGTGAGCAGTTCTTC. Amino acids: CASRPRDRALGEQFF.

V gene TRBV5-1 combines with J gene TRBJ2-3; 11 nucleotides match TRBD2. Germline assignment: CDR1 SGHRS and CDR2 YFSETQ. The V segment lost 4 bases and the J segment 4 bases; nucleotides outside the gene matches: 26. The CDR3 is 22 residues long. As DNA, the CDR3 is TGCGCCAGCAGCCCCTGGCCAGGGGTAGTAGCGGGAGGGCCAACGGGACCAGATACGCAGTATTTT. Translation gives CASSPWPGVVAGGPTGPDTQYF.

This sequence joins TRBV5-1 and TRBJ1-3; D is unresolved. The CDR3 covers 13 residues. CDR1 SGHRS and CDR2 YFSETQ come from the germline V gene. The V and J ends lost 7 bases and 3 bases respectively, with 11 bases between them. CDR3 protein: CASGKTVGNTIYF. CDR3 in DNA: TGCGCCAGCGGAAAGACTGTTGGAAACACCATATATTTT.

This chain links TRBV18 with TRBJ2-7, with D unclear. Looked up from germline, CDR1 is KGHSH and CDR2 is LQKENI. V lost 2 bases and J lost 0, with 8 bases in between. CDR3 length: 14 amino acids. The CDR3 here is CASSPARSSYEQYF. The CDR3 bases are TGTGCCAGCTCACCAGCGCGGAGCTCCTACGAGCAGTACTTC.

This clone showed up just a few times. The chain couples TRBV4-3 to TRBJ2-7; 11 bases fit TRBD2. J was trimmed by 4 bases and V by 1 base; bases with no gene match: 3. Germline-derived CDR1 and CDR2 are LGHNA and YSLEER. The length of the CDR3 is 15 residues. CDR3 protein: CASSQAGTSGYEQYF. The CDR3 DNA reads TGCGCCAGCAGCCAAGCCGGGACTAGCGGATACGAGCAGTACTTC.

This chain joins TRBV18 and TRBJ1-1; 7 bases line up with TRBD1. The CDR3 length is 14 residues. With V trimmed by 0 bases and J by 10 bases, 8 bases remained unmatched. Germline V gene lookup returns CDR1 KGHSH and CDR2 LQKENI. CDR3: CASSPPNRGEGAFF. DNA of the CDR3: TGTGCCAGCTCACCACCGAACAGGGGTGAAGGAGCTTTCTTT.

V gene TRBV5-4 combines with J gene TRBJ1-1; D ambiguous. Germline CDR1 reads SGHNT; CDR2 reads YYREEE (reference sequence). Trimming stripped 4 bases from V and 0 bases from J, with 4 bases between. CDR3 length: 12 residues. CDR3 amino acids: CASSAMNTEAFF. As DNA, the CDR3 is TGTGCCAGCAGCGCCATGAACACTGAAGCTTTCTTT. Combining the CDR3 with reference TRBV5-4 and TRBJ1-1 gives the whole variable domain ETGVTQSPTHLIKTRGQQVTLRCSSQSGHNTVSWYQQALGQGPQFIFQYYREEENGRGNFPPRFSGLQFPNYSSELNVNALELDDSALYLCASSAMNTEAFFGQGTRLTVV.

This chain uses TRBV11-3 with TRBJ2-2; D is perhaps TRBD1 or TRBD2 (5 bases each). The CDR3 has 17 amino acids. Trimming removed 3 bases from V and 2 bases from J, with 16 bases in between. Per germline, CDR1 SGHNT and CDR2 YENEEA. CDR3 DNA: TGTGCCAGCAGCTTCGGGATGGGGACGGATAACACCGGGGAGCTGTTTTTT. Translating gives CASSFGMGTDNTGELFF.

The chain carries TRBV6-5 and TRBJ1-6, with a tentative D call TRBD1 (6 bases). The CDR3 contains 14 residues. Germline V lookup: CDR1 MNHEY, CDR2 SVGAGI. Trimming left V 3 bases short and J 7 bases short, with 10 bases between. The CDR3 sequence: CASSYGGGNSPLHF. CDR3 bases: TGTGCCAGCAGTTATGGTGGGGGCAATTCACCCCTCCACTTT.

This clone appeared a single time. The chain joins TRBV10-2 to TRBJ2-7, with D perhaps TRBD1 (6 bases). There are 13 residues in the CDR3. Looked up from germline, CDR1 is WSHSY and CDR2 is SAAADI. Trimming cost V 0 bases and J 3 bases, with 6 bases left between them. The CDR3 DNA reads TGCGCCAGCAGTGAGTCGGGACACTACGAGCAGTACTTC. This gives the protein CASSESGHYEQYF.